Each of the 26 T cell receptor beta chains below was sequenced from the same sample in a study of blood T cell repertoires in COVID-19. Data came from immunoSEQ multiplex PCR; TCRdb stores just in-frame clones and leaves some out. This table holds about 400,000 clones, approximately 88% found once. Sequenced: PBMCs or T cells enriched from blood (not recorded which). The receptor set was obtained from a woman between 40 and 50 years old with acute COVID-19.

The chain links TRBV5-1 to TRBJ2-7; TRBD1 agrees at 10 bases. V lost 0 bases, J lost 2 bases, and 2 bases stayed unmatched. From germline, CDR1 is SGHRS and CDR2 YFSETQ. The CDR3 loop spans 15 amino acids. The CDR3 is CASSLVGQGAYEQYF. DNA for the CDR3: TGCGCCAGCAGCTTGGTTGGACAGGGGGCCTACGAGCAGTACTTC.

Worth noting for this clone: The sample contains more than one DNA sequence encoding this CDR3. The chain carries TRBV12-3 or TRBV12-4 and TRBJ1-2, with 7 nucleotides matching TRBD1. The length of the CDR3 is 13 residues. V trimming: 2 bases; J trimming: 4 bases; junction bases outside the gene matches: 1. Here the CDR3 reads CASSLRTGYGYTF. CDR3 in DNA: TGTGCCAGCAGTTTAAGGACAGGCTATGGCTACACCTTC.

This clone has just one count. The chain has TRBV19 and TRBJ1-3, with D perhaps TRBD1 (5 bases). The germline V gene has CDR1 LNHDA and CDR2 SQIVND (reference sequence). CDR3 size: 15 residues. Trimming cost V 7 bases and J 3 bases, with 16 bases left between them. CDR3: CASTRQSIYGNTIYF. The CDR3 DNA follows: TGTGCCAGTACGAGACAGTCCATTTATGGAAACACCATATATTTT.

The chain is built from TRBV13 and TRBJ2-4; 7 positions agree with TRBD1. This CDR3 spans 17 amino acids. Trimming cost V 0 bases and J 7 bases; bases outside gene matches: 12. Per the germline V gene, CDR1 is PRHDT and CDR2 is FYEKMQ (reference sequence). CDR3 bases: TGTGCCAGCAGCTTAGGCTACGACAGGGATTTTACGAACATTCAGTACTTC. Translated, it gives CASSLGYDRDFTNIQYF. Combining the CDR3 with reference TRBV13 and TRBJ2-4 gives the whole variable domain AAGVIQSPRHLIKEKRETATLKCYPIPRHDTVYWYQQGPGQDPQFLISFYEKMQSDKGSIPDRFSAQQFSDYHSELNMSSLELGDSALYFCASSLGYDRDFTNIQYFGAGTRLSVL.

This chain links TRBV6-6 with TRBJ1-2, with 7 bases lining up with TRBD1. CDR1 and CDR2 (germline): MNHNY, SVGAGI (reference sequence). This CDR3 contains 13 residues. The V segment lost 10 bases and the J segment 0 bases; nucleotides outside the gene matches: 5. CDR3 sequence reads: CATQDRTNYGYTF. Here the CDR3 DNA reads TGTGCCACCCAGGACAGGACTAACTATGGCTACACCTTC.

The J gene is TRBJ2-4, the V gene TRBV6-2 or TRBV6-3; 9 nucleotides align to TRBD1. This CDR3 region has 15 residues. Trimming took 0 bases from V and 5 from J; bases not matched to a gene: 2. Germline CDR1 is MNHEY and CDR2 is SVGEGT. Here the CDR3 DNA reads TGTGCCAGCAGTTACTCGGACAGGGGAGAAAACATTCAGTACTTC. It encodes CASSYSDRGENIQYF.

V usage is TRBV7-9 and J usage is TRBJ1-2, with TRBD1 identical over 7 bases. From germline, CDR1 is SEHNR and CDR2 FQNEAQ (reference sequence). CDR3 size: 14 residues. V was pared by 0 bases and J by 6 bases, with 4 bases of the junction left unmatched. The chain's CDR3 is CASSLAAGTDGYTF. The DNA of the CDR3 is TGTGCCAGCAGCTTAGCGGCCGGGACAGATGGCTACACCTTC.

CDR3 DNA sequence: TGTGCCAGCAGCCGGGGACAGGGTAACACCGGGGAGCTGTTTTTT. This translates into CASSRGQGNTGELFF. The rearrangement joins TRBV5-8 to TRBJ2-2, with 9 bases matching TRBD1. J gave up 2 bases and V 4 bases, and 3 bases lay outside the gene matches. The CDR3 spans 15 residues. CDR1 SGHTS and CDR2 YDEGEE come from the germline V gene.

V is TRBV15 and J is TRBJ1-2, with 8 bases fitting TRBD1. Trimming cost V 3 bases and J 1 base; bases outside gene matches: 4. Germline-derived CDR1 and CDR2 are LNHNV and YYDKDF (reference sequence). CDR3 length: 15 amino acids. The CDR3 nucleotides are TGTGCCACCAGCAGGGACAGGGAATTTAACTATGGCTACACCTTC. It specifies CATSRDREFNYGYTF.

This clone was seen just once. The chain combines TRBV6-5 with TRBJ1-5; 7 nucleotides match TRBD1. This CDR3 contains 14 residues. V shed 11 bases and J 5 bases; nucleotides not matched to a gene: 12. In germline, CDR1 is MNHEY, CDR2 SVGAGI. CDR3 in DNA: TGTGCCTTCAGAGACAGGGAGGAGGATCAGCCCCAGCATTTT. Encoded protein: CAFRDREEDQPQHF.

The CDR3 protein is CASSQVPAGGGTDTQYF. CDR3 nucleotide sequence: TGTGCCAGCAGCCAAGTTCCAGCGGGGGGGGGTACAGATACGCAGTATTTT. The chain has TRBV3-1 (or the pseudogene TRBV3-2) and TRBJ2-3, with 10 bases matching TRBD2. The V and J ends lost 1 base and 3 bases, in that order; junction bases with no gene match: 7. Germline V gene sequence: CDR1 LGHDT, CDR2 YNNKEL (reference sequence). The CDR3 sequence is 17 residues long.

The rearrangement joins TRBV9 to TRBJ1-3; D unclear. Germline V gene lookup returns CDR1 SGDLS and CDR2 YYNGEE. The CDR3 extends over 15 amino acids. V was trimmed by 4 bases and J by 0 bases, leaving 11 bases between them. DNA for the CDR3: TGTGCCAGCAGCCTCGCAACTGACTCTGGAAACACCATATATTTT. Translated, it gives CASSLATDSGNTIYF.

The CDR3 protein is CARISVGGIDEQYF. CDR3 coding DNA: TGTGCCAGGATCTCCGTAGGGGGTATTGACGAGCAGTACTTC. The chain uses TRBV5-3 and TRBJ2-7; a weak D match, TRBD1 (6 bases). TRBV5-3 is an ORF; its function is uncertain. The V end lost 8 bases, the J end lost 5 bases, and 20 bases lay between the germline ends. CDR3 length: 14 residues.

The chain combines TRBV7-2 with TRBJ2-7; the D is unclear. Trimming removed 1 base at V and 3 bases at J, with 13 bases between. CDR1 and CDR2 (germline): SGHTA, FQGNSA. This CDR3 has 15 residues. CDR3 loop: CASSLGGNLYYEQYF. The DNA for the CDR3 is TGTGCCAGCAGCTTAGGCGGTAATTTGTACTACGAGCAGTACTTC.

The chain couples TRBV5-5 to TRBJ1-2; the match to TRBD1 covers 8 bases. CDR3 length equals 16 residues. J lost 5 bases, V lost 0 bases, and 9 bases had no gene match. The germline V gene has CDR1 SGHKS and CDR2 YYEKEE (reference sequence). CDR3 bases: TGTGCCAGCAGCTTGGCCGGGCAGGGGGCGGGGTATGGCTACACCTTC. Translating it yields CASSLAGQGAGYGYTF.

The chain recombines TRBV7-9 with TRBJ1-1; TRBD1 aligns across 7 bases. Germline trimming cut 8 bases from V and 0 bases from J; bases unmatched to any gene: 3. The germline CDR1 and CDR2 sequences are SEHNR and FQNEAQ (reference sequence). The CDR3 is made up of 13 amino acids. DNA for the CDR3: TGTGCCAGCCTCGGGACAGTGAACACTGAAGCTTTCTTT. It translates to CASLGTVNTEAFF.

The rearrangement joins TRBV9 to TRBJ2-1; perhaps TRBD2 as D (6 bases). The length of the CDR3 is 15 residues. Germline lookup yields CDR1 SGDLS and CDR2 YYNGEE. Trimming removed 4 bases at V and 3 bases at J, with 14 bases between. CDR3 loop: CASSFRIADYNEQFF. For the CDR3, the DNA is TGTGCCAGCAGCTTCCGAATAGCGGACTACAATGAGCAGTTCTTC. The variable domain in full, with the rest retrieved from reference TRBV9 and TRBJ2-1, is DSGVTQTPKHLITATGQRVTLRCSPRSGDLSVYWYQQSLDQGLQFLIQYYNGEERAKGNILERFSAQQFPDLHSELNLSSLELGDSALYFCASSFRIADYNEQFFGPGTRLTVL.

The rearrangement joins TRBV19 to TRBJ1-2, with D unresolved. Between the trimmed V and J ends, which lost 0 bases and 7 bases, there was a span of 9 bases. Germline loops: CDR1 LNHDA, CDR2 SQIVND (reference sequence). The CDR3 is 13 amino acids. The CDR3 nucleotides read TGTGCCAGTAGTATAGATACCTACCTTGGCTACACCTTC. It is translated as CASSIDTYLGYTF.

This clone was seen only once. The CDR3 loop is CASTRSGTEGYTF. The CDR3, as DNA: TGTGCCAGCACGCGGTCAGGGACAGAAGGCTACACCTTC. The chain has TRBV5-4 and TRBJ1-2; 7 nucleotides line up with TRBD1. This CDR3 contains 13 residues. V lost 6 bases and J lost 8; bases outside the gene matches: 10. Germline assignment: CDR1 SGHNT and CDR2 YYREEE (reference sequence).

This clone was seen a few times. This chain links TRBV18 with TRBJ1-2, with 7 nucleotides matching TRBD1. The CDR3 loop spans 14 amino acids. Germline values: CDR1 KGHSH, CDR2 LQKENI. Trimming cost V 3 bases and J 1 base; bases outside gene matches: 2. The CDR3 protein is CASSPQGGNYGYTF. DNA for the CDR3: TGTGCCAGCTCACCCCAGGGGGGTAACTATGGCTACACCTTC. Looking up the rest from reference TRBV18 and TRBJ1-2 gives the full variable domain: NAGVMQNPRHLVRRRGQEARLRCSPMKGHSHVYWYRQLPEEGLKFMVYLQKENIIDESGMPKERFSAEFPKEGPSILRIQQVVRGDSAAYFCASSPQGGNYGYTFGSGTRLTVV.

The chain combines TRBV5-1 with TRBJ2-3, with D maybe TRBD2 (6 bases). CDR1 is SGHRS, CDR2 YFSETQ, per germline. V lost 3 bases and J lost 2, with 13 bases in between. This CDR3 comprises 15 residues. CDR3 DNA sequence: TGCGCCAGCAGCTGGCGGGGACCAGTCACAGATACGCAGTATTTT. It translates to CASSWRGPVTDTQYF.

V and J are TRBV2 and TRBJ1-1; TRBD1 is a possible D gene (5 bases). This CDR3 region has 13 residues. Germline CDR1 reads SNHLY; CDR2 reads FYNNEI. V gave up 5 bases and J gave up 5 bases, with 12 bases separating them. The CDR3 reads CASSSTGGTEAFF. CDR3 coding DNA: TGTGCCAGCAGTTCGACTGGGGGGACTGAAGCTTTCTTT.

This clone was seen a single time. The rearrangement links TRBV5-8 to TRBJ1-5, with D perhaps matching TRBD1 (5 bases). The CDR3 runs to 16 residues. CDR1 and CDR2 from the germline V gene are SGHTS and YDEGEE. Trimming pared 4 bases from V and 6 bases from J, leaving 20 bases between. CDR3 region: CASSPRDFLAGQPQHF. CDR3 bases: TGTGCCAGCAGCCCGCGGGACTTCCTAGCGGGTCAGCCCCAGCATTTT.

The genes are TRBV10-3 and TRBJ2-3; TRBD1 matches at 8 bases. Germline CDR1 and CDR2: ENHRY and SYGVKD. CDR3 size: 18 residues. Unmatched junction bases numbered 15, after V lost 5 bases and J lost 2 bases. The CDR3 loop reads CAISTGTGGGGTTDTQYF. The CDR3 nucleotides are TGTGCCATCAGTACCGGGACAGGTGGAGGAGGAACCACAGATACGCAGTATTTT.

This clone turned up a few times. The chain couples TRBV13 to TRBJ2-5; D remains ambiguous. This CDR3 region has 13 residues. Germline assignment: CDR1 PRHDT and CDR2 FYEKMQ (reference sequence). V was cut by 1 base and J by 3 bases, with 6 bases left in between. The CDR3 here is CASSLESEETQYF. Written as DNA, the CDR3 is TGTGCCAGCAGCTTAGAGTCAGAAGAGACCCAGTACTTC. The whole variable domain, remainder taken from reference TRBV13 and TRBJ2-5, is AAGVIQSPRHLIKEKRETATLKCYPIPRHDTVYWYQQGPGQDPQFLISFYEKMQSDKGSIPDRFSAQQFSDYHSELNMSSLELGDSALYFCASSLESEETQYFGPGTRLLVL.

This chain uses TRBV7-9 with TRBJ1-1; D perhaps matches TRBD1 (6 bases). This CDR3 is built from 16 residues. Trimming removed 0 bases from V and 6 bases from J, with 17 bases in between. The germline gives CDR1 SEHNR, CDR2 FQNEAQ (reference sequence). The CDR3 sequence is CASSLAGWAGDSEAFF. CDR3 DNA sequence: TGTGCCAGCAGCTTAGCGGGATGGGCAGGGGATTCTGAAGCTTTCTTT. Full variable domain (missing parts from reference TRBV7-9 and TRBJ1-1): DTGVSQNPRHKITKRGQNVTFRCDPISEHNRLYWYRQTLGQGPEFLTYFQNEAQLEKSRLLSDRFSAERPKGSFSTLEIQRTEQGDSAMYLCASSLAGWAGDSEAFFGQGTRLTVV.